This passage covers 18 T cell receptor beta chains from one sample sequenced in a study of T cells after yellow fever vaccination (dated by TCRdb to the late 2010s). Library preparation employed 5' RACE. The sample was run on an Illumina HiSeq 2500. In TCRdb, the public reads were trimmed at Q25 with fastp and aligned with MiXCR, with productive beta chains retained. CDR3 protein sequences are deduplicated, and each keeps its most common genes and DNA. This sample gives some 150,000 distinct CDR3 sequences in total; 6.6% of them show up just once. The top ten clonotypes cover over 0.55% of the sample. Explained via the paper, the treatment or condition label denotes: live attenuated yellow fever vaccine strain. Sequencing was performed on CD4+ T cells sorted from PBMCs, taken 10 days after the yellow fever booster vaccination. These receptors were obtained from a man under 40 who received the YFV17D yellow fever vaccine.

This clonotype was found many times. The chain is built from TRBV5-6 and TRBJ2-7; 9 bases are a match to TRBD2. CDR1 is SGHDT, CDR2 YYEEEE, per germline. The CDR3 has 15 amino acids. After removal of 3 bases from V and 2 bases from J, the junction contained 6 bases not matched to a gene. In DNA form, the CDR3 reads TGTGCCAGCAGCTCCAGCAGACTAGCGGCCTACGAGCAGTACTTC. Translation gives CASSSSRLAAYEQYF.

In this sample, this clonotype turned up once. This may be a read error, as it is one base from a much larger clone. The chain employs TRBV14 and TRBJ2-3; D possibly corresponds to TRBD1 (6 bases). Between the trimmed V and J ends, which lost 5 bases and 2 bases, there was a span of 23 bases. This CDR3 spans 18 amino acids. Germline V gene data show CDR1 as SGHDN and CDR2 as FVKESK. CDR3 coding DNA: TGTGCCAGCAGCGCGTTGGACAGCCCGAGGGAGTACACAGATACGCAGTATTTT. Translating it yields CASSALDSPREYTDTQYF.

There are many counts of this clonotype. The chain recombines TRBV28 with TRBJ1-2, with D hard to call. Germline values: CDR1 MDHEN, CDR2 SYDVKM. The CDR3 sequence is 13 residues long. The V end was cut by 7 bases, the J end by 5 bases, with 14 bases between. The CDR3, as DNA: TGTGCCAGCAACCTCGATCCCTTATATGGCTACACCTTC. This gives the protein CASNLDPLYGYTF.

The chain employs TRBV20-1 and TRBJ2-7; D is perhaps TRBD1 (5 bases). Between the trimmed V and J ends, which lost 0 bases and 6 bases, there was a span of 15 bases. This CDR3 has 14 residues. The germline V gene has CDR1 DFQATT and CDR2 SNEGSKA (reference sequence). Here the CDR3 DNA reads TGCAGTGCTAGAGACGCCGGATCTGGGGCCGAGCAGTACTTC. This gives the protein CSARDAGSGAEQYF.

This chain links TRBV5-1 with TRBJ1-4; D ambiguous. V was clipped by 0 bases and J by 8 bases, with 14 bases between them. Germline loops: CDR1 SGHRS, CDR2 YFSETQ. The CDR3 is 15 residues long. The CDR3 bases are TGCGCCAGCAGCTTGGTTGCGGGTTCAGAGGAAAAACTGTTTTTT. Translated: CASSLVAGSEEKLFF.

This clonotype has at least ten counts. The genes are TRBV20-1 and TRBJ2-7; D not resolved. The V and J ends lost 3 bases and 1 base respectively, with 13 bases between them. The CDR3 is made up of 14 amino acids. CDR1 and CDR2 (germline): DFQATT, SNEGSKA (reference sequence). The CDR3 DNA reads TGCAGTGCTAGGAAGCCTCCGACTTCCTACGAGCAGTACTTC. Its translation is CSARKPPTSYEQYF.

This clonotype was seen at least ten times. V usage is TRBV7-2 and J usage is TRBJ2-3, with 10 bases identical to TRBD1. This CDR3 has 17 amino acids. Germline V CDR1 and CDR2: SGHTA, FQGNSA. Trimming at V came to 3 bases and at J to 4 bases, leaving 10 bases not matched to a gene. CDR3 region: CASSFRQGARVADTQYF. The CDR3 nucleotides read TGTGCCAGCAGCTTCAGACAGGGGGCGCGAGTGGCAGATACGCAGTATTTT.

The chain has TRBV20-1 and TRBJ2-7, with TRBD2 identical over 16 bases. Germline V gives CDR1 DFQATT, CDR2 SNEGSKA (reference sequence). J gave up 7 bases and V 6 bases, and 9 bases lay outside the gene matches. There are 15 residues in the CDR3. CDR3 nucleotides: TGCAGTGCCACAGGGACTAGCGGGAGGGCGAGGGAGCAGTACTTC. The encoded protein is CSATGTSGRAREQYF.

This clonotype came up many times. The chain is built from TRBV6-1 and TRBJ1-1; D unresolved. The V end was cut by 6 bases, the J end by 2 bases, with 16 bases between. The germline gives CDR1 MNHNS, CDR2 SASEGT. The CDR3 is made up of 15 amino acids. For the CDR3, the DNA is TGTGCCAGCAGCAAGTGGGGAACGGTAAACACTGAAGCTTTCTTT. Translated: CASSKWGTVNTEAFF.

This clonotype was seen ten or more times. V and J are TRBV11-2 and TRBJ2-1, with TRBD2 matching 9 bases. CDR1 and CDR2 from the germline V gene are SGHAT and FQNNGV. CDR3 size: 17 residues. With 3 bases clipped from V and 2 bases from J, the junction kept 8 bases outside the gene matches. CDR3 nucleotides: TGTGCCAGCAGCTTTACTAGCGGGCTTCCTACCTACAATGAGCAGTTCTTC. Translating it yields CASSFTSGLPTYNEQFF.

This clonotype was detected ten times or more. The chain's CDR3 is CASSYGSNRIYGYTF. In DNA, the CDR3 is TGTGCCAGCAGCTATGGGTCTAACAGGATCTATGGCTACACCTTC. The chain has TRBV7-2 and TRBJ1-2; possible D gene TRBD1, 5 bases. This CDR3 region has 15 residues. V was clipped by 4 bases and J by 4 bases, with 16 bases between them. Germline V gene data show CDR1 as SGHTA and CDR2 as FQGNSA.

This clonotype was observed many times. The rearrangement links TRBV6-2 or TRBV6-3 to TRBJ1-5, with D maybe TRBD1 (5 bases). Per the germline V gene, CDR1 is MNHEY and CDR2 is SVGEGT. Trimming removed 6 bases from V and 6 bases from J, with 12 bases in between. This CDR3 spans 13 amino acids. The CDR3 DNA sequence: TGTGCCAGCAGCGCCTCCGGGGGTCAGCCCCAGCATTTT. Its protein is CASSASGGQPQHF.

Ten or more counts support this clonotype. V gene TRBV9 combines with J gene TRBJ2-5; D is unresolved. V dropped 0 bases and J dropped 7 bases, with 19 bases sitting between them. The CDR3 has 16 amino acids. Germline V gene sequence: CDR1 SGDLS, CDR2 YYNGEE. The CDR3 region is CASSVEPGVSAGTQYF. In DNA, the CDR3 is TGTGCCAGCAGCGTAGAACCAGGCGTGTCAGCAGGGACCCAGTACTTC.

The J gene is TRBJ2-1, the V gene TRBV9, with no clear D. Trimming pared 4 bases from V and 0 bases from J, leaving 11 bases between. The CDR3 contains 15 residues. Germline CDR1 SGDLS, CDR2 YYNGEE. The CDR3 region has the DNA TGTGCCAGCAGCCTTCTCGATAGCTCCTACAATGAGCAGTTCTTC. Protein product: CASSLLDSSYNEQFF. The full variable domain, completed using reference TRBV9 and TRBJ2-1, is DSGVTQTPKHLITATGQRVTLRCSPRSGDLSVYWYQQSLDQGLQFLIQYYNGEERAKGNILERFSAQQFPDLHSELNLSSLELGDSALYFCASSLLDSSYNEQFFGPGTRLTVL.

This clonotype was detected many times. This CDR3 reads CASSQATGRYEQYF. In nucleotides, the CDR3 is TGTGCCAGCAGCCAGGCTACAGGGAGATACGAGCAGTACTTC. This chain links TRBV3-1 with TRBJ2-7; tentatively, D is TRBD1 (6 bases). The CDR3 runs 14 residues. Trimming pared 3 bases from V and 4 bases from J, leaving 13 bases between. The V gene's germline CDR1 is LGHDT and CDR2 YNNKEL (reference sequence).

The genes are TRBV5-1 and TRBJ2-7; D is possibly TRBD1 or TRBD2 (5 bases each). V was trimmed by 5 bases and J by 4 bases, leaving 16 bases between them. The CDR3 is 14 residues long. CDR1 SGHRS and CDR2 YFSETQ come from the germline V gene. This CDR3 reads CASRPGPESYEQYF. The CDR3 DNA follows: TGCGCCAGCAGACCGGGACCGGAATCATACGAGCAGTACTTC.

The table lists this clonotype with many counts. The chain employs TRBV7-2 and TRBJ1-5; TRBD1 might be the D (5 bases). The CDR3 length is 15 residues. Germline-derived CDR1 and CDR2 are SGHTA and FQGNSA. Deletions cut 1 base from V and 2 bases from J, with 9 bases between. The CDR3 spells CASSLVTGGNQPQHF. CDR3 bases: TGTGCCAGCAGCTTAGTTACGGGGGGCAATCAGCCCCAGCATTTT.

There are many counts of this clonotype. This CDR3 is CASSYLGTNEQFF. CDR3 bases: TGTGCCAGCAGTTACCTTGGAACCAATGAGCAGTTCTTC. The V and J genes are TRBV6-5 and TRBJ2-1; D not certain. The CDR3 sequence is 13 residues long. The germline V and J ends were trimmed by 2 bases and 6 bases, with 8 bases remaining between them. Per germline, CDR1 MNHEY and CDR2 SVGAGI.